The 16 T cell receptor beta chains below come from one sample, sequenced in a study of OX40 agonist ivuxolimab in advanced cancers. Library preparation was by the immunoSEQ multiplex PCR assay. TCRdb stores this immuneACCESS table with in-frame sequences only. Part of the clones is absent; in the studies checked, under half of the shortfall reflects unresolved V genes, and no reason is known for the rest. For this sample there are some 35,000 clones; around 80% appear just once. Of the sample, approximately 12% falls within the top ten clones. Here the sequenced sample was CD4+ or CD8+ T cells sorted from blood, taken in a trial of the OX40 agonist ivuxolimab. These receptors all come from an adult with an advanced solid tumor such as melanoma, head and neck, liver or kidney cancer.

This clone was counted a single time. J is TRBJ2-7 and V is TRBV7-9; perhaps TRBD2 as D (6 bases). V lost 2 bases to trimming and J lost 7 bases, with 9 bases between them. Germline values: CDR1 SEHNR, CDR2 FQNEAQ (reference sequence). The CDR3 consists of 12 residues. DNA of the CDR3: TGTGCCAGCAGCTTAATAGGGAGGGAGCAGTACTTC. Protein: CASSLIGREQYF.

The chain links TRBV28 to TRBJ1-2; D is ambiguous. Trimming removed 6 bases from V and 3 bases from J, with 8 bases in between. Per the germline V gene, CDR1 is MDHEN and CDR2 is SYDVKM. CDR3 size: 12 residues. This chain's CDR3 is CASSSSDYGYTF. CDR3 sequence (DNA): TGTGCCAGCAGCTCCTCAGACTATGGCTACACCTTC.

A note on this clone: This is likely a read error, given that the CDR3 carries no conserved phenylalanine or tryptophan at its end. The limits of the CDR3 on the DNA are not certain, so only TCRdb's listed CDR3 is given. The chain's CDR3 is CASSAGYRGCPDL. This sequence joins TRBV2 and TRBJ1-5; TRBD1, as called in the table, went unchecked against the DNA. The CDR3 is 13 amino acids long, termini counted. CDR1 and CDR2 from the germline V gene are SNHLY and FYNNEI.

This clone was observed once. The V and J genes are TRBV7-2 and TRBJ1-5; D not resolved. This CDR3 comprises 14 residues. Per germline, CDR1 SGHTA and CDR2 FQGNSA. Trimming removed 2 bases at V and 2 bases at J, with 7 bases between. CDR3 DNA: TGTGCCAGCAGCTTAAGGTCAGGCAATCAGCCCCAGCATTTT. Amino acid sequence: CASSLRSGNQPQHF. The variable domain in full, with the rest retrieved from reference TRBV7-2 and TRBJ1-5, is GAGVSQSPSNKVTEKGKDVELRCDPISGHTALYWYRQSLGQGLEFLIYFQGNSAPDKSGLPSDRFSAERTGGSVSTLTIQRTQQEDSAVYLCASSLRSGNQPQHFGDGTRLSIL.

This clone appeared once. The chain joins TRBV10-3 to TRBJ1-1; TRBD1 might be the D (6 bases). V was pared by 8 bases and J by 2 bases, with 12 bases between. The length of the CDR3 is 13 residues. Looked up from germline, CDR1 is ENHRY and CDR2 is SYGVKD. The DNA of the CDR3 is TGTGCCATCCAACCGGACAGAAACACTGAAGCTTTCTTT. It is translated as CAIQPDRNTEAFF.

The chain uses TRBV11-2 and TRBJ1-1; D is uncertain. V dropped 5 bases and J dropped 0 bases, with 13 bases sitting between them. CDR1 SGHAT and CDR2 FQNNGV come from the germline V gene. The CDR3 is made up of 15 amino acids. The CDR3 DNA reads TGTGCCAGCAGCAGAGGAGGCTCCCTGAACACTGAAGCTTTCTTT. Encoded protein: CASSRGGSLNTEAFF.

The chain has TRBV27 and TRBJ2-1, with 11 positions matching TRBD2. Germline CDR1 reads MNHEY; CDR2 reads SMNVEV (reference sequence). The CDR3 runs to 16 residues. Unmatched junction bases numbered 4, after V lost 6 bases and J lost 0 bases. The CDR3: CASSGLAGLSYNEQFF. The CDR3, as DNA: TGTGCCAGCAGCGGACTAGCGGGCCTCTCCTACAATGAGCAGTTCTTC.

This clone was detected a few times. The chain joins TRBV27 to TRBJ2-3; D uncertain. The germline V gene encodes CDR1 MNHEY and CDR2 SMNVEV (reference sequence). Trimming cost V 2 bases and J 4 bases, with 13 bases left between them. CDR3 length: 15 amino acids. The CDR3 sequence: CASSLLPGASDTQYF. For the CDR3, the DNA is TGTGCCAGCAGTTTACTCCCGGGTGCGTCAGATACGCAGTATTTT.

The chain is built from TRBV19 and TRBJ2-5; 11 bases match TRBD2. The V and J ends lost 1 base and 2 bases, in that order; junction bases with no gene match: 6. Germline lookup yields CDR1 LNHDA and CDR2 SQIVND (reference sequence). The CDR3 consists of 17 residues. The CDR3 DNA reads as TGTGCCAGTAGTATAGCTTCGACTAGCGGGGTACAAGAGACCCAGTACTTC. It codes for CASSIASTSGVQETQYF.

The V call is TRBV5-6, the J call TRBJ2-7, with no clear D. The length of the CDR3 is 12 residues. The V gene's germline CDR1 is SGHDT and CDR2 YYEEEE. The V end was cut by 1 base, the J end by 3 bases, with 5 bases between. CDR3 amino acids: CASSLWGYEQYF. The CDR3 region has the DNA TGTGCCAGCAGCTTGTGGGGCTACGAGCAGTACTTC.

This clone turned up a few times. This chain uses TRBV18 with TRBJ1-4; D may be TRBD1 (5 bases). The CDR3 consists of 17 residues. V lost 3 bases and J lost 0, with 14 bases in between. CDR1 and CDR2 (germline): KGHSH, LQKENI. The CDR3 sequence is CASSPGQMTATNEKLFF. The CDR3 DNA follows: TGTGCCAGCTCACCTGGCCAAATGACAGCAACTAATGAAAAACTGTTTTTT. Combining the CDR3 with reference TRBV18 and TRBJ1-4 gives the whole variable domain NAGVMQNPRHLVRRRGQEARLRCSPMKGHSHVYWYRQLPEEGLKFMVYLQKENIIDESGMPKERFSAEFPKEGPSILRIQQVVRGDSAAYFCASSPGQMTATNEKLFFGSGTQLSVL.

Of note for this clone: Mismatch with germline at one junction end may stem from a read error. CDR3 protein: CASSLGTAGGNEQFF. The CDR3 DNA reads TGTGCTAGCAGCTTAGGAACAGCGGGGGGGAATGAGCAGTTCTTC. The chain recombines TRBV7-7 with TRBJ2-1; 10 nucleotides match TRBD2. The CDR3 covers 15 residues. Germline CDR1 and CDR2: SSHAT and FNYEAQ (reference sequence).

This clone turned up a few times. For the CDR3, the DNA is TGCGCCAGCAGTGAGGACAGGGTTTCCTACGAGCAGTACTTC. Protein product: CASSEDRVSYEQYF. The chain combines TRBV10-1 with TRBJ2-7; TRBD1 matches 7 bases. Germline CDR1 is WNHNN and CDR2 is SYGVQD (reference sequence). V lost 2 bases to trimming and J lost 1 base; unmatched junction nucleotides: 2. CDR3 length: 14 amino acids.

This chain's CDR3 is CAWSVLRDHGYTF. In DNA, the CDR3 is TGTGCCTGGAGTGTTCTCAGGGACCATGGCTACACCTTC. The chain employs TRBV30 and TRBJ1-2; TRBD1 is a possible D gene (5 bases). This CDR3 has 13 residues. The V gene's germline CDR1 is GTSNPN and CDR2 SVGIG (reference sequence). Trimming took off 0 bases at V and 6 bases at J, with 11 bases between the two ends.

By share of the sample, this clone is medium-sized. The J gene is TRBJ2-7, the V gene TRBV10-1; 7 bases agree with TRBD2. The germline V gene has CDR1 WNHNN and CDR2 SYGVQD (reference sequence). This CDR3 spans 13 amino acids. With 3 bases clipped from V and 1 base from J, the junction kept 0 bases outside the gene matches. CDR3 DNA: TGCGCCAGCAGTGAAGCGGGGTCCTACGAGCAGTACTTC. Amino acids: CASSEAGSYEQYF.

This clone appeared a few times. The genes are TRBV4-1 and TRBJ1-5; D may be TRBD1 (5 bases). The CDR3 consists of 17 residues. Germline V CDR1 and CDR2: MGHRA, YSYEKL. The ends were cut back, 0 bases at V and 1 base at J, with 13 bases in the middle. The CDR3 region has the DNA TGCGCCAGCAGCCAAGAAGGGAGGGGTTGGAGCAATCAGCCCCAGCATTTT. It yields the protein CASSQEGRGWSNQPQHF.